This entry features one T cell receptor beta chain sequence. The table lists this clonotype with a few counts. Its antigen is currently not known. Base qualities are missing; no much larger clone stands one base away. The record originates from a study of blood T cells in healthy people across ages (dated by TCRdb to about 2015). Broadly, across the study: Template switching captured roughly one uniquely barcoded TCR beta cDNA molecule per two T cells in model experiments. Four age groups were formed from the donors: young (average about 16 years), middle-aged (more than 35), aged (62) and long-lived (roughly 88). The study analyzed two additional independent replicas of 1 million unique cDNA reads from the same blood draw for two donors, one aged 18 to 29 and one aged 80 or older. To track age-related changes in TCR beta repertoire diversity, the study relied on deep sequencing normalized with unique cDNA molecular identifiers. Points the paper makes about the study in general: Estimates of total diversity based on one million sequenced T cells were considered lower bounds and underestimates. Compared with the aged group, the long-lived group had more naive CD4+ T cells, fewer expanded clones and increased TCR diversity, a pattern suggesting age selection. Because profiling used bulk unsorted PBMCs, naive and antigen-experienced compartments could not be compared conclusively. There was a strong correlation between observed TCR beta diversity and the percentage of naive T cells measured by flow cytometry. Observed TCR beta diversity per million T cells fell roughly linearly with age, and a significant reduction was already apparent by age about 38. Donor CMV infection status was unknown, potentially confounding age-related changes in expanded clonotypes.

The donors were roughly 39 Caucasian individuals from Russia, aged roughly 6 to 100 years, who were systemically healthy. About 10 milliliters of peripheral blood were collected from each donor into EDTA-treated Vacutainer tubes. Ficoll-Paque density-gradient centrifugation was used to isolate PBMCs, with at least 7 million obtained per sample. Trizol reagent was used to extract total RNA from PBMCs, with at least 6 micrograms per sample. For every donor, flow cytometry on a PBMC aliquot measured the percentage of naive CD45RAhigh/CD27high T cells. CDR1 and CDR2, looked up from the germline V gene, are MGHDK and SYGVNS. There are 14 amino acids in the CDR3, from cysteine to phenylalanine inclusive. Only the CDR3 part of the read is kept: 42 bases, read in frame from the first base. A distance of 14 bases separates the germline ends of V and J, which lose 4 bases and 5 bases respectively. To prepare the library, 5' RACE was applied. Sequenced using an Illumina HiSeq 2500. A second PCR of about 6 to 11 cycles was performed with a sample-barcoded 5' primer and a J-beta primer mix. Each TCR beta cDNA molecule received a unique molecular identifier from a template-switch 5' adaptor carrying 12 random nucleotides. At least 3 million CDR3-containing paired-end reads were obtained from each sample. The Mint cDNA synthesis kit, primed by a TRBC-specific oligonucleotide, was used to synthesize first-strand cDNA from all RNA. Following uracil-DNA glycosylase treatment, all cDNA underwent a first 18-cycle PCR with the universal primers M1SS and BC2_uni_R. The original methods were these. For normalization, 1 million high-quality reads, each with a distinct molecular identifier, were randomly selected from each sample. Reads sharing molecular identifiers were discarded rather than binned into consensus sequences. CDR3 identification, clonotype clustering and error correction used MiTCR with a Q25 quality threshold and the strictest error-elimination algorithm. Lower-bound total TCR beta diversity was estimated with a nonparametric unseen species model using Euler transformation. Clones were called with MiXCR by TCRdb after fastp trimmed the public reads at Q25, and only in-frame beta chains were retained. CDR3 protein duplicates are merged, each entry listing the most common genes and DNA. What appears here as the V and J calls and clone size reflects TCRdb's work, not the paper's. Recorded for this sample are 500,000 to 650,000 distinct CDR3 sequences; about 27% of them occurred a single time. The ten largest clones capture roughly 3.5% of the sample.

These same records also appear under a second study, on T cells of mothers and their children. As the second publication notes: Nine systemically healthy Caucasian individuals, comprising three mothers and their six children, were included as donors. cDNA synthesis used all of the extracted RNA, with around 1.6 ug of RNA in each 15 ul reaction. In the second PCR, sample barcodes and 2-4 random nucleotides were introduced via the M1S primer. More than 8 million TCR beta CDR3 reads were obtained from each mother, and about 3 million reads were obtained from each child. TCR recombination output is similarly shaped by thymic selection in related and unrelated pairs, with a minor effect exerted by inherited differences. Related mother-child pairs always showed normalized repertoire overlap that was slightly higher than in unrelated mother-child pairs, though the difference was never significant. Persistent microchimeric T cell clones were not detected, at a sensitivity of approximately 100 clones per million clonotypes. In the study, deep NGS was used to compare the TCR beta repertoires of mothers and children, and features distinguishing related mother-child pairs from unrelated individuals were sought. The mean age was around 40 +/- 4 years for the mothers and approximately 11 +/- 4 years for the children. After adapters were ligated using NEBNext reagents, the libraries underwent 100+100 nt paired-end sequencing on an Illumina HiSeq 2000. Mother and child libraries were prepared a month apart and sequenced in separate runs to prevent cross-contamination. For each donor, between 500,000 and 2,000,000 distinct TCR beta clonotypes were identified. Naive TCR beta clonotypes were estimated from low-frequency clonotypes matched to each donor's FACS-determined naive share, without sorting.

Source material: blood. The rearranged segments are TRBV25-1 and TRBJ1-1, and TRBD1 may be the D gene, going by 5 matching bases. The receptor comes from a boy between 2 and 10 years old in good health. In nucleotide form, the sequence is TGTGCCAGCAGTGCAGACCTCGGGGGGACTGAAGCTTTCTTT. Its product reads: CASSADLGGTEAFF.